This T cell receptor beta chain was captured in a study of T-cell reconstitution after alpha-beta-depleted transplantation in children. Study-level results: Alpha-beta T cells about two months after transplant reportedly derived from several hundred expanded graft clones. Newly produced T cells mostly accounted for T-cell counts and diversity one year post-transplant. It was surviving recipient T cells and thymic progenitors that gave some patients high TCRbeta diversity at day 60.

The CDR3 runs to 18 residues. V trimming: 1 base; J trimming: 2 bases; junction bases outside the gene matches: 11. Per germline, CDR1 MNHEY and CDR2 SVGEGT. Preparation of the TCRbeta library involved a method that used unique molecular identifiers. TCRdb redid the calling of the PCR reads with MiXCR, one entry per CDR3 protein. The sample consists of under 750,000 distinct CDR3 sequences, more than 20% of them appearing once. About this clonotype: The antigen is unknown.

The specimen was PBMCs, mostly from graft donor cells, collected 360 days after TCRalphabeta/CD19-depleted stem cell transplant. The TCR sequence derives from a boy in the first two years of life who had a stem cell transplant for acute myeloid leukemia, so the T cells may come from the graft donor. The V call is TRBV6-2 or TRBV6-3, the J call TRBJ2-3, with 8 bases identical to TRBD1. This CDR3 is CASSYYHQDRVDTDTQYF. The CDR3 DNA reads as TGTGCCAGCAGTTACTACCACCAGGACAGGGTAGACACAGATACGCAGTATTTT.